A single sample is the source of the 13 T cell receptor beta chains below, sequenced in a study of blood T cells in healthy people across ages. Alongside a J-beta primer mix, a sample-barcoded 5' primer served in a second PCR lasting 7 to 11 cycles. Using its own MiXCR run on the 5' RACE reads, TCRdb lists one record per CDR3 protein. The table lists 1.5 million to 2 million distinct CDR3 sequences, about 39% of them singletons. Sequenced sample: blood. These receptors were collected from a human donor in good health.

There are many counts of this clonotype. The chain carries TRBV27 and TRBJ2-7, with 9 bases lining up with TRBD1. The CDR3 covers 16 residues. Per germline, CDR1 MNHEY and CDR2 SMNVEV (reference sequence). The ends lost 3 bases at V and 0 bases at J; junction bases unmatched: 6. CDR3 protein: CASSFSGTGSSYEQYF. In DNA form, the CDR3 reads TGTGCCAGCAGTTTCTCCGGGACAGGGAGCTCCTACGAGCAGTACTTC.

This chain uses TRBV12-3 or TRBV12-4 with TRBJ1-2; no definite D call. The ends were cut back, 5 bases at V and 9 bases at J, with 22 bases in the middle. The CDR3 runs 15 residues. The CDR3: CASSPVGVVRGSYTF. The CDR3 bases are TGTGCCAGCAGTCCGGTCGGGGTAGTTCGGGGAAGCTACACCTTC.

As regards this clonotype: A read error may account for a junction end that differs from germline. V usage is TRBV10-3 and J usage is TRBJ2-7, with 7 nucleotides matching TRBD1. Germline loops: CDR1 ENHRY, CDR2 SYGVKD. CDR3 length: 13 residues. The DNA for the CDR3 is TGTACCATCAGTGGGGGACAGCCCTACGAGCAGTACTTC. This translates into CTISGGQPYEQYF.

The chain has TRBV7-2 and TRBJ1-6; D gene uncertain. The CDR3 has 16 amino acids. CDR1 is SGHTA, CDR2 FQGNSA, per germline. Trimming removed 1 base from V and 0 bases from J, with 7 bases in between. CDR3 loop: CASSLDQSSYNSPLHF. The CDR3 coding sequence is TGTGCCAGCAGCTTAGACCAGAGCTCCTATAATTCACCCCTCCACTTT. Based on the CDR3 plus reference TRBV7-2 and TRBJ1-6, the full variable domain is GAGVSQSPSNKVTEKGKDVELRCDPISGHTALYWYRQSLGQGLEFLIYFQGNSAPDKSGLPSDRFSAERTGGSVSTLTIQRTQQEDSAVYLCASSLDQSSYNSPLHFGNGTRLTVT.

The chain uses TRBV25-1 and TRBJ1-2; D is perhaps TRBD1 (5 bases). The germline gives CDR1 MGHDK, CDR2 SYGVNS. V was trimmed by 4 bases and J by 6 bases, leaving 15 bases between them. The CDR3 is 14 amino acids. Here the CDR3 reads CASSGSGQEDGYTF. The CDR3 region has the DNA TGTGCCAGCAGTGGCTCTGGACAAGAGGATGGCTACACCTTC.

This sequence joins TRBV6-5 and TRBJ2-4; TRBD1 matches 10 bases. TRBJ2-7 explains the end of the DNA better; the J call may be wrong. The CDR3 is made up of 14 amino acids. Germline CDR1 MNHEY, CDR2 SVGAGI. CDR3 bases: TGTGCCAGCAGTTACGGGACAGGGGAGGACGAGCAGTACTTC. Translated, it gives CASSYGTGEDEQYF.

This chain links TRBV5-1 with TRBJ1-5; D is unresolved. The CDR3 is made up of 15 amino acids. Per the germline V gene, CDR1 is SGHRS and CDR2 is YFSETQ. Trimming removed 0 bases from V and 6 bases from J, with 13 bases in between. CDR3 residues: CASSLAGRAGQPQHF. The CDR3 bases are TGCGCCAGCAGCTTGGCCGGCAGAGCGGGTCAGCCCCAGCATTTT.

The V and J genes are TRBV13 and TRBJ1-1; 8 positions agree with TRBD1. Germline V gene sequence: CDR1 PRHDT, CDR2 FYEKMQ (reference sequence). V lost 5 bases, J lost 9 bases, and 5 bases stayed unmatched. The CDR3 is 12 residues long. DNA of the CDR3: TGTGCCAGCAGCCCGCAGGGGGCCCAAGCTTTCTTT. It codes for CASSPQGAQAFF.

The chain uses TRBV7-2 and TRBJ2-1; 8 bases are a match to TRBD2. V gave up 5 bases and J gave up 5 bases; unmatched junction bases: 14. CDR3 length: 17 residues. Germline assignment: CDR1 SGHTA and CDR2 FQGNSA. The CDR3 protein is CASSAVGASGRNNEQFF. In nucleotides, the CDR3 is TGTGCCAGCAGCGCAGTCGGGGCTAGCGGGCGAAACAATGAGCAGTTCTTC.

This clonotype has only a few counts. At one end, the junction sequence differs from germline, possibly due to a read error. The chain uses TRBV12-3 or TRBV12-4 and TRBJ2-3; 13 bases line up with TRBD2. The CDR3 covers 16 residues. The CDR3 DNA sequence: TGTGCCGGCAGTTTCGGGACTAGCGGGATCACAGATACGCAGTATTTT. This encodes CAGSFGTSGITDTQYF.

Comment on this clonotype: One junction end does not reproduce the germline sequence, and a read error may be involved. The chain carries TRBV12-3 or TRBV12-4 and TRBJ2-7; either TRBD1 or TRBD2 may fit D (6 bases each). This CDR3 spans 15 amino acids. The CDR3 protein is CASCPLWGANYVQYF. In DNA, the CDR3 is TGTGCCAGCTGTCCCTTATGGGGGGCGAATTACGTGCAGTACTTC.

This clonotype was counted only a few times. The rearrangement uses TRBV7-2 and TRBJ1-1; 10 nucleotides match TRBD1. This CDR3 is 17 amino acids long. J gave up 0 bases and V 4 bases, and 8 bases lay outside the gene matches. Germline V gives CDR1 SGHTA, CDR2 FQGNSA. The CDR3 spells CASSSRQGQGMNTEAFF. In nucleotides, the CDR3 is TGTGCCAGCAGCTCTAGACAGGGACAGGGGATGAACACTGAAGCTTTCTTT.

The chain has TRBV7-9 and TRBJ1-2, with D unclear. V lost 2 bases and J 7 bases, leaving 11 bases between the germline ends. The CDR3 is made up of 13 amino acids. Germline CDR1 and CDR2: SEHNR and FQNEAQ (reference sequence). CDR3 sequence (DNA): TGTGCCAGCAGCTTAAGAGAAGAGGGTGGCTACACCTTC. Translation gives CASSLREEGGYTF.